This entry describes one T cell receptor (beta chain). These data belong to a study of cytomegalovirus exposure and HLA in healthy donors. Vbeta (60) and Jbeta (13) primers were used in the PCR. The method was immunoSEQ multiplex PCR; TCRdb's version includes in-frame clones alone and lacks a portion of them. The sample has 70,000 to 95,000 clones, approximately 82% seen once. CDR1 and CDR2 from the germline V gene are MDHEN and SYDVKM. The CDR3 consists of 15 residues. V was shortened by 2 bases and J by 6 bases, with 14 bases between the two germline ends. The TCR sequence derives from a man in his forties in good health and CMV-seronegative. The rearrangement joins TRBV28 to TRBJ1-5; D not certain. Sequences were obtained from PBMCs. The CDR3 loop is CASSLIKAVGQPQHF. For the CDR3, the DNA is TGTGCCAGCAGTTTAATAAAGGCGGTAGGTCAGCCCCAGCATTTT.